One sample yielded the 9 T cell receptor beta chains listed below, sequenced in a study of blood T cell repertoires in COVID-19. The repertoire was sequenced with immunoSEQ multiplex PCR; TCRdb's copy has only in-frame clones and lacks some. This sample has about 170,000 clones, with around nine tenths found just once. The sequenced sample consisted of peripheral blood. All receptors come from a young man with active or convalescent COVID-19.

The V gene is TRBV29-1, the J gene TRBJ2-7, with D possibly matching TRBD1 (6 bases). This CDR3 has 15 residues. Trimming shortened V by 3 bases and J by 6 bases, and 21 bases separated the two germline ends. The germline V gene has CDR1 SQVTM and CDR2 ANQGSEA. The CDR3 is CSVEAAGTLTGEQYF. The CDR3 nucleotides are TGCAGCGTTGAGGCGGCAGGGACATTGACTGGCGAGCAGTACTTC.

The rearrangement joins TRBV6-4 to TRBJ2-3; 9 bases map to TRBD1. CDR3 length equals 16 residues. The germline V gene has CDR1 MRHNA and CDR2 SNTAGT. V lost 5 bases to trimming and J lost 6 bases; unmatched junction nucleotides: 12. The CDR3: CASSRRPGQGGDTQYF. The CDR3 DNA reads TGTGCCAGCAGTCGCCGCCCGGGACAGGGTGGGGATACGCAGTATTTT.

The chain carries TRBV7-2 and TRBJ2-7, with TRBD2 as a possible D gene (6 bases). In germline, CDR1 is SGHTA, CDR2 FQGNSA. The CDR3 has 13 amino acids. V was trimmed by 4 bases and J by 6 bases, leaving 13 bases between them. CDR3 amino acids: CASSSRLGGEQYF. CDR3 coding DNA: TGTGCCAGCAGCTCCCGCTTGGGGGGCGAGCAGTACTTC.

This clone showed up just a few times. Here the CDR3 DNA reads TGTGCCAGCCGAGAGACAGGGGGTCAGCCCCAGCATTTT. It codes for CASRETGGQPQHF. This sequence joins TRBV7-8 and TRBJ1-5; TRBD1 aligns across 9 bases. After removal of 8 bases from V and 6 bases from J, the junction contained 5 bases not matched to a gene. From germline, CDR1 is SGHVS and CDR2 FQNEAQ. The CDR3 has 13 residues.

In nucleotides, the CDR3 is TGTGCCAGCACCGAGGGCTCGGAGCAGTTCTTC. Amino acids: CASTEGSEQFF. V and J are TRBV12-3 or TRBV12-4 and TRBJ2-1; weak D call: TRBD2 (5 bases). The V end was cut by 7 bases, the J end by 10 bases, with 11 bases between. This CDR3 is built from 11 residues.

The V and J genes are TRBV21-1 and TRBJ1-2; TRBD1, as called in the table, went unchecked against the DNA. TRBV21-1 is a listed pseudogene. This CDR3 contains 15 residues. The CDR3 coding sequence is TGTGCCAGCAGCAAGACAGGGGGTACGCGCTATGGCTACACCTTC. It translates to CASSKTGGTRYGYTF.

V is TRBV9 and J is TRBJ1-1, with 8 bases fitting TRBD1. The CDR3 consists of 16 residues. Trimming cost V 4 bases and J 0 bases; bases outside gene matches: 8. The germline gives CDR1 SGDLS, CDR2 YYNGEE. The CDR3 reads CASSSTTDRVNTEAFF. CDR3 sequence (DNA): TGTGCCAGCAGCAGCACGACGGACAGGGTGAACACTGAAGCTTTCTTT.

The V gene is TRBV2, the J gene TRBJ2-3; TRBD2 is a possible D gene (6 bases). CDR3 length: 15 residues. V dropped 4 bases and J dropped 3 bases, with 14 bases sitting between them. Germline CDR1 reads SNHLY; CDR2 reads FYNNEI. CDR3 DNA: TGTGCCAGCAGTGTTGACGGGAGCTTGACAGATACGCAGTATTTT. Protein product: CASSVDGSLTDTQYF.

The chain uses TRBV7-3 and TRBJ2-1, with no clear D. The V and J ends lost 0 bases and 10 bases respectively, with 10 bases between them. This CDR3 region has 13 residues. Germline V gene data show CDR1 as SGHTA and CDR2 as FQGTGA. CDR3 sequence: CASSLTVTVEQFF. The CDR3 nucleotides read TGTGCCAGCAGCTTAACGGTTACGGTCGAGCAGTTCTTC.